Below are 30 T cell receptor beta chains sequenced from a single sample in a study of technical replicates of blood from a handful of donors. TCRdb's table, derived via immunoSEQ multiplex PCR, lists solely in-frame clones and lacks some. The sample comprises some 48,000 clones, 80% to 95% of which are singletons, and around 4.2% rests with the top ten. The source material was PBMCs. The receptors come from a human donor in good health. Some clones in this sample may be carry-over from other donors' samples.

V is TRBV30 and J is TRBJ2-1; D is perhaps TRBD2 (7 bases). The CDR3 loop spans 11 amino acids. V gave up 5 bases and J gave up 7 bases, with 9 bases separating them. Germline loops: CDR1 GTSNPN, CDR2 SVGIG (reference sequence). The CDR3 sequence is CAWGRGNEQFF. Here the CDR3 DNA reads TGTGCCTGGGGGAGGGGGAATGAGCAGTTCTTC.

About this clone: The same CDR3 also results from other DNA sequences found in this sample. The rearrangement links TRBV4-3 to TRBJ1-6; the D gene is possibly TRBD1 (6 bases). The CDR3 sequence is 13 residues long. Per the germline V gene, CDR1 is LGHNA and CDR2 is YSLEER. V lost 6 bases and J lost 7, with 10 bases in between. The CDR3 spells CASSLGQNSPLHF. Here the CDR3 DNA reads TGCGCCAGCAGTCTCGGACAGAATTCACCCCTCCACTTT.

The CDR3 DNA sequence: TGCGCCAGCAACGGACTCGGCGTGTATGAGACCCAGTACTTC. As protein: CASNGLGVYETQYF. The V and J genes are TRBV5-1 and TRBJ2-5; TRBD2 might be the D (5 bases). Deletions cut 6 bases from V and 5 bases from J, with 17 bases between. The CDR3 sequence is 14 residues long. CDR1 is SGHRS and CDR2 is YFSETQ in the germline V gene.

The V call is TRBV11-2, the J call TRBJ2-7, with a tentative D call TRBD1 (5 bases). The length of the CDR3 is 14 residues. V lost 1 base and J lost 3, with 10 bases in between. The V gene's germline CDR1 is SGHAT and CDR2 FQNNGV. CDR3 DNA: TGTGCCAGCAGCTTAGCGAGACAGTTCTACGAGCAGTACTTC. Translation gives CASSLARQFYEQYF. Combining the CDR3 with reference TRBV11-2 and TRBJ2-7 gives the whole variable domain EAGVAQSPRYKIIEKRQSVAFWCNPISGHATLYWYQQILGQGPKLLIQFQNNGVVDDSQLPKDRFSAERLKGVDSTLKIQPAKLEDSAVYLCASSLARQFYEQYFGPGTRLTVT.

The chain employs TRBV19 and TRBJ1-5, with D possibly being TRBD1 (5 bases). Germline CDR1 is LNHDA and CDR2 is SQIVND (reference sequence). V lost 7 bases, J lost 4 bases, and 17 bases lay in between. The CDR3 is 15 amino acids. The DNA for the CDR3 is TGTGCCAGTACGCGGGACGACTTAAGGAATCAGCCCCAGCATTTT. Amino acids: CASTRDDLRNQPQHF.

The chain employs TRBV2 and TRBJ2-1; possibly TRBD2 for D (5 bases). Looked up from germline, CDR1 is SNHLY and CDR2 is FYNNEI. The CDR3 is 12 amino acids. Trimming pared 6 bases from V and 7 bases from J, leaving 10 bases between. The CDR3 nucleotides read TGTGCCAGCAGGGGTGGGAGAAATGAGCAGTTCTTC. It translates to CASRGGRNEQFF. Full variable domain (outside the CDR3, taken from reference TRBV2 and TRBJ2-1): EPEVTQTPSHQVTQMGQEVILRCVPISNHLYFYWYRQILGQKVEFLVSFYNNEISEKSEIFDDQFSVERPDGSNFTLKIRSTKLEDSAMYFCASRGGRNEQFFGPGTRLTVL.

The rearrangement uses TRBV7-3 and TRBJ2-7; tentative D call: TRBD2 (7 bases). The V end was cut by 2 bases, the J end by 6 bases, with 11 bases between. Germline lookup yields CDR1 SGHTA and CDR2 FQGTGA. The CDR3 length is 13 residues. The CDR3 sequence is CASSLEGGSEQYF. The DNA for the CDR3 is TGTGCCAGCAGCTTAGAGGGGGGGTCCGAGCAGTACTTC.

This chain connects TRBV7-3 to TRBJ2-5, with D possibly TRBD2 on 6 matching bases. The germline V gene has CDR1 SGHTA and CDR2 FQGTGA. This CDR3 region has 14 residues. Trimming removed 4 bases at V and 3 bases at J, with 12 bases between. The CDR3 reads CASSYPRGKETQYF. CDR3 in DNA: TGTGCCAGCAGCTACCCCCGGGGGAAAGAGACCCAGTACTTC.

The chain couples TRBV29-1 to TRBJ2-7; 10 nucleotides align to TRBD1. The CDR3 totals 13 residues. CDR1 and CDR2 from the germline V gene are SQVTM and ANQGSEA. Trimming at V came to 4 bases and at J to 3 bases, leaving 3 bases not matched to a gene. CDR3 sequence: CSVGRTGGYEQYF. CDR3 bases: TGCAGCGTTGGTAGGACAGGGGGCTACGAGCAGTACTTC.

The gene calls are TRBV20-1 and TRBJ1-1; tentatively, D is TRBD1 (5 bases). The V gene lost 5 bases and the J gene lost 5 bases, with 9 bases spanning the gap. Germline V CDR1 and CDR2: DFQATT, SNEGSKA (reference sequence). The CDR3 is 11 amino acids. The CDR3 DNA follows: TGCAGTGCTCCCGACAGAACTGAAGCTTTCTTT. This sequence encodes CSAPDRTEAFF.

The genes are TRBV19 and TRBJ2-2; D unclear. V lost 5 bases to trimming and J lost 6 bases, with 13 bases between them. CDR1 LNHDA and CDR2 SQIVND come from the germline V gene (reference sequence). This CDR3 has 14 residues. CDR3 residues: CASSPGRVSGELFF. The CDR3 DNA reads as TGTGCCAGTAGTCCCGGTCGCGTATCCGGGGAGCTGTTTTTT.

The V gene is TRBV6-6, the J gene TRBJ1-1; D unclear. With 7 bases removed from V and 4 bases from J, the gap between germline ends came to 10 bases. The CDR3 length is 12 residues. CDR1 and CDR2 (germline): MNHNY, SVGAGI (reference sequence). CDR3 residues: CASINGGTEAFF. The DNA of the CDR3 is TGTGCCAGCATCAACGGCGGCACTGAAGCTTTCTTT.

This rearrangement joins TRBV27 to TRBJ2-4, with 7 bases identical to TRBD1. Trimming took 6 bases from V and 0 from J; bases not matched to a gene: 14. This CDR3 has 18 amino acids. CDR1 MNHEY and CDR2 SMNVEV come from the germline V gene (reference sequence). The CDR3 is CASSPTGTVLLAKNIQYF. In DNA form, the CDR3 reads TGTGCCAGCAGCCCCACCGGGACAGTTCTTCTAGCCAAAAACATTCAGTACTTC.

This chain uses TRBV9 with TRBJ1-5; D is uncertain. V lost 1 base and J lost 6, with 8 bases in between. Looked up from germline, CDR1 is SGDLS and CDR2 is YYNGEE. The CDR3 has 13 residues. The CDR3, as DNA: TGTGCCAGCAGCGTATCCAGCGGTCAGCCCCAGCATTTT. Translating gives CASSVSSGQPQHF.

This chain uses TRBV10-3 with TRBJ2-3; 8 nucleotides match TRBD1. Germline assignment: CDR1 ENHRY and CDR2 SYGVKD. Trimming at V came to 6 bases and at J to 3 bases, leaving 8 bases not matched to a gene. There are 15 residues in the CDR3. The CDR3 loop reads CAISSGQGGTDTQYF. The CDR3 DNA reads as TGTGCCATCAGCTCCGGACAGGGAGGAACAGATACGCAGTATTTT.

The chain recombines TRBV10-3 with TRBJ1-5; D unresolved. CDR3 length equals 17 residues. The V gene lost 10 bases and the J gene lost 0 bases, with 22 bases spanning the gap. The germline V gene has CDR1 ENHRY and CDR2 SYGVKD. Here the CDR3 DNA reads TGTGCCACCCGAGGAGGGTCAACTACAAATAGCAATCAGCCCCAGCATTTT. Translation gives CATRGGSTTNSNQPQHF.

The sample holds one count of this clone. The gene calls are TRBV11-2 and TRBJ2-2, with a possible D match to TRBD2 (5 bases). There are 13 residues in the CDR3. Trimming cost V 6 bases and J 6 bases, with 11 bases left between them. CDR1 is SGHAT and CDR2 is FQNNGV in the germline V gene. The CDR3 loop is CASSQRRSGELFF. The CDR3 coding sequence is TGTGCCAGCAGTCAAAGGAGGTCCGGGGAGCTGTTTTTT.

A single count supports this clone. This rearrangement joins TRBV18 to TRBJ2-7; 7 bases line up with TRBD1. The ends lost 4 bases at V and 6 bases at J; junction bases unmatched: 12. CDR3 size: 15 residues. Germline V CDR1 and CDR2: KGHSH, LQKENI. CDR3 amino acids: CASSLLTGESSEQYF. CDR3 in DNA: TGTGCCAGCTCACTGCTCACAGGGGAGAGCTCCGAGCAGTACTTC.

The CDR3 DNA follows: TGTGCCTGGGGGACGGGGGAGTACACCTTC. It is translated as CAWGTGEYTF. This sequence joins TRBV30 and TRBJ1-2; D is possibly TRBD1 (5 bases). The CDR3 extends over 10 amino acids. V lost 5 bases and J 11 bases, leaving 12 bases between the germline ends. Germline V gene lookup returns CDR1 GTSNPN and CDR2 SVGIG (reference sequence).

The CDR3 protein is CASSSPMRISYEQYF. The CDR3 DNA is TGTGCCAGCAGTTCACCGATGAGGATCTCGTACGAGCAGTACTTC. The chain carries TRBV6-5 and TRBJ2-7; D is unresolved. Trimming stripped 4 bases from V and 4 bases from J, with 17 bases between. Germline CDR1 is MNHEY and CDR2 is SVGAGI. The length of the CDR3 is 15 residues.

CDR3 in amino acids: CASNRGIYNEQFF. The CDR3 DNA is TGTGCCTCAAACCGCGGGATATACAATGAGCAGTTCTTC. The V gene is TRBV30, the J gene TRBJ2-1, with D perhaps matching TRBD2 (6 bases). Trimming took 7 bases from V and 4 from J, leaving 14 bases between them. Germline V gene data show CDR1 as GTSNPN and CDR2 as SVGIG (reference sequence). This CDR3 is 13 amino acids long.

The rearrangement links TRBV6-5 to TRBJ1-5, with D uncertain. The ends were cut back, 5 bases at V and 7 bases at J, with 15 bases in the middle. The germline V gene has CDR1 MNHEY and CDR2 SVGAGI. The CDR3 loop spans 14 amino acids. CDR3 loop: CASSTGFLGQPQHF. As DNA, the CDR3 is TGTGCCAGCAGTACGGGATTCTTGGGACAGCCCCAGCATTTT.

The chain couples TRBV9 to TRBJ1-1; maybe TRBD1 (5 bases). Between the trimmed V and J ends, which lost 0 bases and 1 base, there was a span of 10 bases. The CDR3 is 15 amino acids. Germline V gene data show CDR1 as SGDLS and CDR2 as YYNGEE. The CDR3 DNA is TGTGCCAGCAGCGTAGAAGGGACTAAGAACACTGAAGCTTTCTTT. It specifies CASSVEGTKNTEAFF. The full variable domain, with the rest looked up from reference TRBV9 and TRBJ1-1, is DSGVTQTPKHLITATGQRVTLRCSPRSGDLSVYWYQQSLDQGLQFLIQYYNGEERAKGNILERFSAQQFPDLHSELNLSSLELGDSALYFCASSVEGTKNTEAFFGQGTRLTVV.

CDR3 protein: CASSRTSGDGETQYF. CDR3 DNA: TGTGCCAGCAGCCGGACTAGCGGGGATGGGGAGACCCAGTACTTC. V is TRBV5-4 and J is TRBJ2-5; 12 nucleotides align to TRBD2. Germline CDR1 and CDR2: SGHNT and YYREEE (reference sequence). V gave up 4 bases and J gave up 5 bases; unmatched junction bases: 6. The CDR3 runs to 15 residues. The whole variable domain, filled in from reference TRBV5-4 and TRBJ2-5, reads ETGVTQSPTHLIKTRGQQVTLRCSSQSGHNTVSWYQQALGQGPQFIFQYYREEENGRGNFPPRFSGLQFPNYSSELNVNALELDDSALYLCASSRTSGDGETQYFGPGTRLLVL.

The chain employs TRBV7-9 and TRBJ2-5, with a possible D match to TRBD2 (5 bases). The ends were cut back, 2 bases at V and 7 bases at J, with 11 bases in the middle. CDR3 length: 13 residues. Germline CDR1 is SEHNR and CDR2 is FQNEAQ (reference sequence). The DNA of the CDR3 is TGTGCCAGCAGCTTACCGGGGTCGGGGACCCAGTACTTC. This codes for CASSLPGSGTQYF.

CDR3 DNA sequence: TGTGCCAGCTCACCCCAGGAACTAGCGGGCACAGATACGCAGTATTTT. Protein product: CASSPQELAGTDTQYF. The chain recombines TRBV18 with TRBJ2-3, with 8 bases matching TRBD2. The V segment lost 3 bases and the J segment 1 base; nucleotides outside the gene matches: 6. CDR3 size: 16 residues. The V gene's germline CDR1 is KGHSH and CDR2 LQKENI.

The rearrangement joins TRBV11-2 to TRBJ2-2; 8 bases match TRBD1. The length of the CDR3 is 16 residues. V shed 6 bases, J shed 0 bases, and the junction held 6 bases outside the gene matches. The germline CDR1 and CDR2 sequences are SGHAT and FQNNGV. CDR3 sequence (DNA): TGTGCCAGCAGACCACCGGGACAGGCGAACACCGGGGAGCTGTTTTTT. It translates to CASRPPGQANTGELFF.

This chain's CDR3 is CASSLQDSNQPQHF. CDR3 DNA sequence: TGTGCCAGCAGTCTACAGGATAGCAATCAGCCCCAGCATTTT. The V call is TRBV6-1, the J call TRBJ1-5; a possible D gene is TRBD1 (5 bases). This CDR3 has 14 residues. From germline, CDR1 is MNHNS and CDR2 SASEGT. V lost 5 bases and J lost 0, with 8 bases in between.

This clone has a count of ten or more. The rearrangement joins TRBV6-6 to TRBJ1-1; D ambiguous. From germline, CDR1 is MNHNY and CDR2 SVGAGI (reference sequence). This CDR3 contains 12 residues. V lost 7 bases to trimming and J lost 1 base, with 7 bases between them. As DNA, the CDR3 is TGTGCCAGCAAAGAGGGGAACACTGAAGCTTTCTTT. Its translation: CASKEGNTEAFF.

This clone turned up a few times. The chain recombines TRBV7-9 with TRBJ2-7, with D perhaps TRBD1 (5 bases). The V gene's germline CDR1 is SEHNR and CDR2 FQNEAQ (reference sequence). The CDR3 totals 15 residues. V was pared by 5 bases and J by 4 bases, with 18 bases between. DNA for the CDR3: TGTGCCAGCAGCCCCGTTTATAGGGGTACGTACGAGCAGTACTTC. It yields the protein CASSPVYRGTYEQYF.